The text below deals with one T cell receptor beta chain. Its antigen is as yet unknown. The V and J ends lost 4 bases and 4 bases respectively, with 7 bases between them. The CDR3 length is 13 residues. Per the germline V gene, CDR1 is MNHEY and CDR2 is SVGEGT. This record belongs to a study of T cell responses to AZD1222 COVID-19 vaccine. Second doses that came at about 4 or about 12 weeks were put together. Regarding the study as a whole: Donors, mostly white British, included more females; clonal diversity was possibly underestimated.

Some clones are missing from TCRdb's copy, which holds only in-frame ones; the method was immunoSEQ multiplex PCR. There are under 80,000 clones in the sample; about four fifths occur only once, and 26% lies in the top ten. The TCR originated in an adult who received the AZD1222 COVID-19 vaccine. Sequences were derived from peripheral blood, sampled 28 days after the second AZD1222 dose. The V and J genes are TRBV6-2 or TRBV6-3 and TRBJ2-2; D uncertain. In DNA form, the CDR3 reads TGTGCCAGCAGTTCCCTTGGCACCGGGGAGCTGTTTTTT. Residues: CASSSLGTGELFF.